This T cell receptor (beta chain) was observed in a study of blood T cell repertoires in COVID-19. Whole-study context: Researchers got acute and convalescent COVID-19 samples from the United States, Italy and Spain. Sources were T cells, B-cell-depleted T cells, or PBMCs; the material itself was cDNA or gDNA.

Profiled with immunoSEQ multiplex PCR; TCRdb holds only in-frame clones, not every one. The repertoire holds about 210,000 clones, with roughly 81% as singletons. This CDR3 has 14 amino acids. V was trimmed by 3 bases and J by 2 bases, leaving 10 bases between them. Germline V gene sequence: CDR1 KGHSH, CDR2 LQKENI. The clonotype originates from a woman between 50 and 59 years old with active or convalescent COVID-19. This chain connects TRBV18 to TRBJ1-1; D is perhaps TRBD1 (6 bases). The sequencing input was peripheral blood. CDR3 region: CASSPAGANTEAFF. In DNA, the CDR3 is TGTGCCAGCTCACCGGCGGGGGCAAACACTGAAGCTTTCTTT.